This T cell receptor (beta chain) was recovered during a study of tumor and adjacent non-tumor tissue in lung cancer. A modified ARM-PCR protocol with three rounds of nested PCR amplified TCRbeta. TCRdb re-analysed the multiplex PCR reads in MiXCR, keeping a single row per CDR3 protein. The repertoire holds 70,000 or so distinct CDR3 sequences, with 60% as singletons. This clonotype was detected a few times. A much larger clone lies a single base off, so this may be a read error. This sample's RNA came from whole unsorted tissue. Newly diagnosed lung cancer patients had thoracic surgery in China, August–late 2014, without prior chemotherapy. The specimen sequenced was lung tumor tissue. The TCR comes from a man in his fifties with non-small cell lung cancer.

The CDR3 protein is CAWSVLVEWAFF. CDR3 bases: TGTGCCTGGAGTGTACTGGTCGAGTGGGCTTTCTTT. This sequence joins TRBV30 and TRBJ1-1; no definite D call. This CDR3 has 12 residues. Per the germline V gene, CDR1 is GTSNPN and CDR2 is SVGIG (reference sequence). V lost 0 bases and J lost 11, with 13 bases in between.